This is a list of T cell receptor beta chains from one sample in a study of T-cell memory formation after mild COVID-19. In TCRdb, the 5' RACE reads were re-called with MiXCR into one record per CDR3 protein. The profile shows about 160,000 distinct CDR3 sequences, 25% to 40% of them singletons. Sequenced input: PBMCs or a T cell subset sorted from them (not recorded which). These receptor sequences come from an adult woman who had mild COVID-19 (a few samples of this study predate the infection). Cell type and time point are not known. Each CDR3 is given with its conserved first and last residue. A D gene is named only where the DNA matches it firmly. For some rows the clone size is stated as once, few or many, or as a class when expanded; others skip it.

DNA,CDR3,J,D,size,V
TGTGCCAGCAGCTTTAGCGGGGGGGCTATCACCGGGGAGCTGTTTTTT,CASSFSGGAITGELFF,TRBJ2-2,TRBD2,many,TRBV7-2
TGCGCCAGCAGCTTGGGAACAGGGGGCCATCAGCCCCAGCATTTT,CASSLGTGGHQPQHF,TRBJ1-5,TRBD1,-,TRBV5-1
TGTGCCAGCAGCTTAGTACAGGGCAGTCATGGCTACACCTTC,CASSLVQGSHGYTF,TRBJ1-2,-,-,TRBV7-2
TGTGCCACCAGTGATTTGTCGCAGGTTCAGCCCCAGCATTTT,CATSDLSQVQPQHF,TRBJ1-5,-,-,TRBV24-1
TGTGCCATCAGTGAGTCCGGAGGGTGGCAGTTCTTC,CAISESGGWQFF,TRBJ2-1,-,few,TRBV10-3
TGTGCCAGCAGTTACCACTTGGGTTTAGAGACCCAGTACTTC,CASSYHLGLETQYF,TRBJ2-5,-,many,TRBV6-5
TGTGCCAGCAGTTTGTCTGGGGGGAGCAATCAGCCCCAGCATTTT,CASSLSGGSNQPQHF,TRBJ1-5,-,-,TRBV12-3/TRBV12-4
TGTGCCAGCAGTTACGCGACTAGCCGAGAGACCCAGTACTTC,CASSYATSRETQYF,TRBJ2-5,TRBD2,few,TRBV6-5
TGTGCCACCGGACGGTTTAGCACAGATACGCAGTATTTT,CATGRFSTDTQYF,TRBJ2-3,-,-,TRBV24-1
TGTGCCAGCAGCTTAGGGACAAGTTACAAAGAAGCTTTCTTT,CASSLGTSYKEAFF,TRBJ1-1,-,few,TRBV7-2
TGTGCCAGCAGTGATTTCAGGCCCCCTTACGATCAGTACTTC,CASSDFRPPYDQYF,TRBJ2-7,-,-,TRBV25-1
TGTGCCAGCACGGGACTAGCGGGAGAGGGGCCCCTATACGAGCAGTACTTC,CASTGLAGEGPLYEQYF,TRBJ2-7,TRBD2,-,TRBV6-5
TGTGCCAGCGGGGGGACACTGCCAGATACGCAGTATTTT,CASGGTLPDTQYF,TRBJ2-3,-,few,TRBV12-3/TRBV12-4